The entry below gives a single T cell receptor beta chain sequence along with its context. Its matching antigen is unknown. CD4+ naive, central memory, regulatory and stem cell-like memory subsets were isolated by sorting on CD45RO/CCR7/CD25/CD127/CD95/CD27. This sample was taken from a study of beta chain features in type 1 diabetes. In the study overall: Across all samples, about 100,000,000 sorted cells were examined. Study-level findings and limits: Significant though moderate, a shortening of TCRB CDR3s appeared in all four CD4+ subsets of Type 1 diabetes patients. Relative to healthy donors, patients appeared to have naive, central memory and Treg TCRB repertoires that were more similar.

CDR1 and CDR2 from the germline V gene are MGHRA and YSYEKL. The ends were cut back, 4 bases at V and 5 bases at J, with 9 bases in the middle. This CDR3 contains 13 residues. The authors reverse transcribed all of the isolated RNA, so sequencing captured expressed TCRB transcripts. Sequenced by immunoSEQ multiplex PCR; TCRdb stores in-frame clones only, minus some. The sample shows about 260,000 clones, 55% to 70% of them seen only once. The sample was naive CD4+ T cells from blood. V usage is TRBV4-1 and J usage is TRBJ2-1; the D is unclear. The receptor was isolated from a man between 25 and 39 years old in good health. The DNA for the CDR3 is TGCGCCAGCAGCCTTGTTCCTAACAATGAGCAGTTCTTC. Translating it yields CASSLVPNNEQFF.